This note documents a single TCR beta chain sequence. Its cognate antigen is unknown. Sequencing was performed with immunoSEQ multiplex PCR; in TCRdb, only in-frame clones are kept and a portion is missing. The table lists around 140,000 clones, over 80% of them singletons. This sample was included in a study of T cell responses to AZD1222 COVID-19 vaccine. Study observations and caveats: Rises in breadth and depth of Spike-specific TCRs came after two AZD1222 doses.

The clonotype was recovered from an adult who received the AZD1222 COVID-19 vaccine. Sequencing used peripheral blood, obtained 28 days after the second AZD1222 dose.

As DNA, the CDR3 is TGCGCCAGCAGCCCTGGACAGGACAAGTACCAAGAGACCCAGTACTTC. Translating it yields CASSPGQDKYQETQYF. The chain carries TRBV4-1 and TRBJ2-5, with 7 bases aligning to TRBD1. CDR1 and CDR2 from the germline V gene are MGHRA and YSYEKL. V trimming: 4 bases; J trimming: 0 bases; junction bases outside the gene matches: 8. The CDR3 has 16 amino acids.